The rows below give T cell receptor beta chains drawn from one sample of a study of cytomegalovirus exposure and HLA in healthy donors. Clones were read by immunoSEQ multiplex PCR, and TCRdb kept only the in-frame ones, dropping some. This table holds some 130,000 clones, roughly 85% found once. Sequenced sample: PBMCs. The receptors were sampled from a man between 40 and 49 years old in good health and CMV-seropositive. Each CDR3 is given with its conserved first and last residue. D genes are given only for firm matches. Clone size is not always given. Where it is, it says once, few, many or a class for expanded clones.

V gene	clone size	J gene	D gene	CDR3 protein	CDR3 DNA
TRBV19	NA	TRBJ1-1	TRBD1	CASSSRQGSAEAFF	TGTGCCAGTAGTTCCCGACAGGGGTCGGCTGAAGCTTTCTTT
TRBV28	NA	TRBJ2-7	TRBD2	CASSRGLGYEQYF	TGTGCCAGCAGTCGGGGACTAGGCTACGAGCAGTACTTC
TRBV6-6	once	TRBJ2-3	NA	CASSPPSRQLDF	TGTGCCAGCAGCCCCCCGAGTCGACAATTGGATTTT
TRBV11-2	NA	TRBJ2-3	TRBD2	CASSRGGTDTQYF	TGTGCCAGCAGTCGGGGGGGCACAGATACGCAGTATTTT
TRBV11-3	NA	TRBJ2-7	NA	CASSPNGLREQYF	TGTGCCAGCAGCCCAAACGGGTTGAGGGAGCAGTACTTC
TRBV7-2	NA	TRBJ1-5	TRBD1	CASSLAGTGSLSNQPQHF	TGTGCCAGCAGCTTAGCCGGGACAGGGAGTTTGAGCAATCAGCCCCAGCATTTT
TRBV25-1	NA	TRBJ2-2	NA	CASSEWGSYTGELFF	TGTGCCAGCAGTGAATGGGGCAGTTACACCGGGGAGCTGTTTTTT
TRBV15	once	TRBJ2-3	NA	CATSRAPRPIAASTDTQYF	TGTGCCACCAGCAGAGCCCCCCGCCCTATAGCGGCTAGCACAGATACGCAGTATTTT
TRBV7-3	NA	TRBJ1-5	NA	CASSHCQGNQPQHF	TGTGCCAGCAGCCACTGCCAGGGGAATCAGCCCCAGCATTTT
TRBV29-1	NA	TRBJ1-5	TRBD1	CSVGQGYNQPQHF	TGCAGCGTGGGACAGGGCTACAATCAGCCCCAGCATTTT
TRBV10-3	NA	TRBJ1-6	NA	CAIRATGDNSPLHF	TGTGCCATCAGGGCGACCGGGGATAATTCACCCCTCCACTTT
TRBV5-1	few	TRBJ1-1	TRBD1	CASSLDRGMGGAFF	TGCGCCAGCAGCTTGGACAGGGGAATGGGGGGAGCTTTCTTT
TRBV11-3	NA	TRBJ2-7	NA	CASSSPTGSYEQYF	TGTGCCAGCAGCTCCCCGACAGGCTCCTACGAGCAGTACTTC
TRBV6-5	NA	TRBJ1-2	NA	CASSYAGDGYTF	TGTGCCAGCAGTTACGCAGGGGATGGCTACACCTTC
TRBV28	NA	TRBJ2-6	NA	CASGNSGANVLTF	TGTGCCAGCGGCAACTCTGGGGCCAACGTCCTGACTTTC
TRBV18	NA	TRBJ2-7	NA	CASSRTDYEQYF	TGTGCCAGCTCACGGACTGACTACGAGCAGTACTTC
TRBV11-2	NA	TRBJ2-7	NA	CASSPYYEQYF	TGTGCCAGCAGCCCCTATTACGAGCAGTACTTC
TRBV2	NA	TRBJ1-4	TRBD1	CASTGQPNEKLFF	TGTGCCAGCACGGGACAGCCAAATGAAAAACTGTTTTTT
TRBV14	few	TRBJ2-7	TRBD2	CASSQDWTSGAYEQYF	TGTGCCAGCAGCCAGGACTGGACTAGCGGGGCCTACGAGCAGTACTTC
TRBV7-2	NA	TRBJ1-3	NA	CASSPSIVERNTIYF	TGTGCCAGCAGCCCATCAATAGTCGAGCGGAACACCATATATTTT
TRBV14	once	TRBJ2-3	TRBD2	CASSPGTIFGDTQYF	TGTGCCAGCAGTCCTGGGACTATTTTTGGAGATACGCAGTATTTT
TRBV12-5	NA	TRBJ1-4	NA	CASGQGYKEKLFF	TGTGCTAGTGGTCAGGGGTATAAGGAAAAACTGTTTTTT
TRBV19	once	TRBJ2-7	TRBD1	CASSRGQGYEQYF	TGTGCCAGTAGTAGGGGACAGGGCTACGAGCAGTACTTC
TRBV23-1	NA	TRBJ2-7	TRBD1	CASRLRVPGTGRYEQYF	TGCGCCAGCAGACTAAGGGTTCCCGGGACAGGTCGGTACGAGCAGTACTTC
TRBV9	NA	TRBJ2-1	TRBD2	CASSVGELAGAVSYNEQFF	TGTGCCAGCAGCGTTGGAGAACTAGCGGGTGCGGTTTCCTACAATGAGCAGTTCTTC
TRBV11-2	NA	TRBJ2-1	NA	CASSSLRSSYNEQFF	TGTGCCAGCAGCTCCCTCCGGAGCTCCTACAATGAGCAGTTCTTC
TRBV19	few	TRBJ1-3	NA	CASSTDPGTGASGNTIYF	TGTGCCAGTAGTACCGACCCCGGGACGGGAGCTTCTGGAAACACCATATATTTT